A single sample is the source of the 16 T cell receptor beta chains below, sequenced in a study of shared clonotypes between healthy human individuals. The protocol was immunoSEQ multiplex PCR, while the TCRdb copy is restricted to in-frame clones and leaves out a portion. The data contain approximately 2,200,000 clones, more than 85% of them singletons. CD45RO-negative cells were positively selected for CCR7, leaving out terminally differentiated effector memory CD45RA+ cells. The sequencing input was naive CD8+ T cells from PBMCs. The receptors stem from a man aged 18 to 29 in good health. Some clones in this sample may be carry-over from other donors' samples.

The chain employs TRBV29-1 and TRBJ2-7; perhaps TRBD1 as D (6 bases). Trimming left V 5 bases short and J 3 bases short, with 17 bases between. The length of the CDR3 is 14 residues. CDR1 is SQVTM and CDR2 is ANQGSEA in the germline V gene. The CDR3 protein is CSVTPRGRGYEQYF. The DNA of the CDR3 is TGCAGCGTTACCCCTAGGGGGAGAGGCTACGAGCAGTACTTC.

This rearrangement joins TRBV28 to TRBJ1-5, with TRBD1 matching over 10 bases. There are 16 residues in the CDR3. The germline V gene has CDR1 MDHEN and CDR2 SYDVKM. The ends lost 5 bases at V and 4 bases at J; junction bases unmatched: 8. CDR3 amino acids: CASSILGTGVNQPQHF. In nucleotides, the CDR3 is TGTGCCAGCAGTATACTCGGGACAGGGGTGAATCAGCCCCAGCATTTT.

Only one count was recorded for this clone. The J gene is TRBJ2-7, the V gene TRBV7-8, with 9 bases aligning to TRBD2. The V gene end was trimmed by 10 bases and the J gene end by 5 bases; junction bases not matched to a gene: 15. Germline CDR1 SGHVS, CDR2 FQNEAQ. The CDR3 totals 15 residues. In nucleotides, the CDR3 is TGTGCCACCGCGGGTTCGGCGGGAGGGTCTCACGAGCAGTACTTC. Residues: CATAGSAGGSHEQYF.

This chain joins TRBV9 and TRBJ1-4; no firm D call. Germline V gives CDR1 SGDLS, CDR2 YYNGEE. The CDR3 is 14 residues long. The V end was cut by 1 base, the J end by 4 bases, with 8 bases between. The CDR3 sequence is CASSVSGINEKLFF. For the CDR3, the DNA is TGTGCCAGCAGCGTATCCGGGATTAATGAAAAACTGTTTTTT.

The chain recombines TRBV15 with TRBJ2-2, with TRBD2 identical over 7 bases. CDR1 is LNHNV, CDR2 YYDKDF, per germline (reference sequence). The V and J ends lost 5 bases and 6 bases, in that order; junction bases with no gene match: 6. The CDR3 runs 14 residues. This chain's CDR3 is CATSPGGFPGELFF. The CDR3 DNA follows: TGTGCCACCAGCCCCGGGGGGTTCCCCGGGGAGCTGTTTTTT.

The genes are TRBV27 and TRBJ1-5; D is possibly TRBD1 (6 bases). The V end lost 6 bases, the J end lost 3 bases, and 12 bases lay between the germline ends. The CDR3 length is 14 residues. Germline CDR1 is MNHEY and CDR2 is SMNVEV (reference sequence). The CDR3 sequence is CASRLGTFNQPQHF. The DNA of the CDR3 is TGTGCCAGCAGACTGGGGACATTCAATCAGCCCCAGCATTTT.

The table lists this clone with a count of one. This sequence joins TRBV4-1 and TRBJ2-6, with D maybe TRBD1 (5 bases). CDR3 length: 16 residues. The V gene's germline CDR1 is MGHRA and CDR2 YSYEKL. Trimming shortened V by 1 base and J by 4 bases, and 11 bases separated the two germline ends. CDR3 sequence (DNA): TGCGCCAGCAGCCAAGGTAGGGGATCCGGGGCCAACGTCCTGACTTTC. It is translated as CASSQGRGSGANVLTF.

The V call is TRBV10-3, the J call TRBJ2-1; the match to TRBD2 covers 11 bases. V was pared by 0 bases and J by 0 bases, with 10 bases of the junction left unmatched. CDR3 length: 20 residues. The germline V gene encodes CDR1 ENHRY and CDR2 SYGVKD. The CDR3 region is CAISESMALAGGSSYNEQFF. CDR3 coding DNA: TGTGCCATCAGTGAGTCAATGGCGCTAGCGGGAGGCAGCTCCTACAATGAGCAGTTCTTC.

This chain connects TRBV28 to TRBJ1-4, with 10 bases matching TRBD1. This CDR3 has 17 amino acids. The J segment lost 8 bases and the V segment lost 7 bases, leaving 16 bases of the junction unmatched. Germline values: CDR1 MDHEN, CDR2 SYDVKM. The CDR3: CASTDLNWDRGGEKLFF. As DNA, the CDR3 is TGTGCCAGCACCGACCTAAACTGGGACAGGGGAGGCGAAAAACTGTTTTTT.

Note on this clone: The identical CDR3 is also encoded by other nucleotide sequences in the sample. CDR3 in DNA: TGTGCCAGCAGCGCCTCCCCCTCCTACGAGCAGTACTTC. This encodes CASSASPSYEQYF. The chain links TRBV9 to TRBJ2-7; D unclear. Germline V gene data show CDR1 as SGDLS and CDR2 as YYNGEE. V lost 3 bases and J 0 bases, leaving 7 bases between the germline ends. The CDR3 runs 13 residues.

The chain employs TRBV19 and TRBJ2-7; tentatively, D is TRBD1 (6 bases). Deletions cut 4 bases from V and 3 bases from J, with 7 bases between. Germline CDR1 reads LNHDA; CDR2 reads SQIVND (reference sequence). This CDR3 region has 12 residues. CDR3 sequence reads: CASSTGDYEQYF. CDR3 bases: TGTGCCAGTAGTACAGGGGACTACGAGCAGTACTTC. Drawing the rest from reference TRBV19 and TRBJ2-7, the complete variable domain is DGGITQSPKYLFRKEGQNVTLSCEQNLNHDAMYWYRQDPGQGLRLIYYSQIVNDFQKGDIAEGYSVSREKKESFPLTVTSAQKNPTAFYLCASSTGDYEQYFGPGTRLTVT.

The chain uses TRBV10-3 and TRBJ1-3; 10 nucleotides agree with TRBD1. V shed 5 bases and J 6 bases; nucleotides not matched to a gene: 13. Germline CDR1 is ENHRY and CDR2 is SYGVKD. CDR3 length: 17 residues. CDR3: CAISKQAPGQGTNTIYF. CDR3 coding DNA: TGTGCCATCAGTAAACAGGCGCCGGGACAGGGGACAAACACCATATATTTT.

The CDR3 DNA reads as TGTGCCAGCAGTTACTCTTCCTCGGACACCATATATTTT. Translation gives CASSYSSSDTIYF. The chain carries TRBV6-5 and TRBJ1-3; D is unresolved. Trimming shortened V by 0 bases and J by 8 bases, and 8 bases separated the two germline ends. This CDR3 contains 13 residues. Germline CDR1 reads MNHEY; CDR2 reads SVGAGI.

This chain joins TRBV13 and TRBJ2-2; D call uncertain. CDR3 size: 12 residues. The germline CDR1 and CDR2 sequences are PRHDT and FYEKMQ (reference sequence). Trimming pared 7 bases from V and 4 bases from J, leaving 7 bases between. The CDR3 loop reads CASTPATGELFF. The CDR3 nucleotides are TGTGCCAGCACCCCCGCCACCGGGGAGCTGTTTTTT.

Only one count was recorded for this clone. For the CDR3, the DNA is TGTGCCAGCAGTTTATTGGGTCCGGGGAACACTGAAGCTTTCTTT. It is translated as CASSLLGPGNTEAFF. The chain employs TRBV28 and TRBJ1-1; D gene ambiguous. The CDR3 has 15 amino acids. V lost 1 base and J 1 base, leaving 10 bases between the germline ends. CDR1 is MDHEN, CDR2 SYDVKM, per germline.

This chain links TRBV6-5 with TRBJ2-7; 8 nucleotides line up with TRBD2. The CDR3 sequence is 15 residues long. J gave up 5 bases and V 6 bases, and 12 bases lay outside the gene matches. The germline V gene has CDR1 MNHEY and CDR2 SVGAGI. The CDR3 nucleotides read TGTGCCAGCAGGGGGGGTCAGCGGGAGCCTAACGAGCAGTACTTC. Translating gives CASRGGQREPNEQYF.